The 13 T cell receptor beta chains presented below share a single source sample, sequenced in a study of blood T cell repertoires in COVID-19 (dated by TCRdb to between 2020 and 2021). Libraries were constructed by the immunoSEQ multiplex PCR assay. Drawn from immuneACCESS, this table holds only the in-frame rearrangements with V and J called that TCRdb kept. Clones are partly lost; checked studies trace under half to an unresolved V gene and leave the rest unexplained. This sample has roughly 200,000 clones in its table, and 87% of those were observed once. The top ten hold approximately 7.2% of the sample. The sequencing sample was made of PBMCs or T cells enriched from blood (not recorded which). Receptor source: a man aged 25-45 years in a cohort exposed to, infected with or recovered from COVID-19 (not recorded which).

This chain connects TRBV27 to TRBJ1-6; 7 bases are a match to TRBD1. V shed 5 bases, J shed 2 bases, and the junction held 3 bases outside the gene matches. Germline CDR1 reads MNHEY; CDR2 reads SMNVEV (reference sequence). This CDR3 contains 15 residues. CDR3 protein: CASSPGTAYNSPLHF. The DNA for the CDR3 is TGTGCCAGCAGTCCGGGGACAGCCTATAATTCACCCCTCCACTTT.

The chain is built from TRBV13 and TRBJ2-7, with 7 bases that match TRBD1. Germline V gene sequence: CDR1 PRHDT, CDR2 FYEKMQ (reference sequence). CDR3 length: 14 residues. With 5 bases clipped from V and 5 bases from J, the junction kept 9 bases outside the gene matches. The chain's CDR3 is CASSLGQVRHEQYF. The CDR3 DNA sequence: TGTGCCAGCAGCCTCGGACAGGTTAGGCACGAGCAGTACTTC.

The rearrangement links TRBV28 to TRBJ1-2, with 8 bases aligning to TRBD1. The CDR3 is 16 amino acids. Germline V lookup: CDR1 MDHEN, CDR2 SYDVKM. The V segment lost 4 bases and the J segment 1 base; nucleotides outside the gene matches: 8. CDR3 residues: CASSWRQGTINYGYTF. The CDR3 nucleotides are TGTGCCAGCAGTTGGAGACAGGGGACTATTAACTATGGCTACACCTTC.

CDR3 bases: TGTGCCAGCAGCTCCAAGCCGAGGGGACTAGCGGGAGGGCCGTCGGGTGAGCAGTTCTTC. Translating gives CASSSKPRGLAGGPSGEQFF. The genes are TRBV9 and TRBJ2-1; the match to TRBD2 covers 16 bases. The CDR3 covers 20 residues. J lost 9 bases, V lost 4 bases, and 19 bases had no gene match. Germline CDR1 reads SGDLS; CDR2 reads YYNGEE.

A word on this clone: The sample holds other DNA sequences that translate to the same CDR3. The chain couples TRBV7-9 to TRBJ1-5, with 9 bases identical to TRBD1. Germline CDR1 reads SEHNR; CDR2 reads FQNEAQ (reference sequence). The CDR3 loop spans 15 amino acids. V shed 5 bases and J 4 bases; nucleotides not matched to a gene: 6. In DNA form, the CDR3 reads TGTGCCAGCAGCCCAGGGACAGGGATTAATCAGCCCCAGCATTTT. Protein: CASSPGTGINQPQHF.

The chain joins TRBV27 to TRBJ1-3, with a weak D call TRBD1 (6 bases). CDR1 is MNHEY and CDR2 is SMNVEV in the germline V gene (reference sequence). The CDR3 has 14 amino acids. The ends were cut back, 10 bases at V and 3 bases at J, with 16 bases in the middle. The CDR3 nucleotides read TGTGCCACCAAAACAGGGTTTGGTGGAAACACCATATATTTT. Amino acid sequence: CATKTGFGGNTIYF.

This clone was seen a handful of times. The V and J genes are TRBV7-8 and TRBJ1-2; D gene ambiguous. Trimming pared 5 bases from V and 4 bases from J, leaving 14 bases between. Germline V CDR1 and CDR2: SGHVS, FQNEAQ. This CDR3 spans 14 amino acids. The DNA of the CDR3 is TGTGCCAGCAGCCTATACAACGTTGGCTATGGCTACACCTTC. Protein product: CASSLYNVGYGYTF.

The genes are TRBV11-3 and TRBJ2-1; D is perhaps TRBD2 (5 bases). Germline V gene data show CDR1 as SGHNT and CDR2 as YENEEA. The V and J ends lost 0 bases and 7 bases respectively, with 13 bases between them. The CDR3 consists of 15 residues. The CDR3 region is CASSLDPGSGNEQFF. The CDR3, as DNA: TGTGCCAGCAGCTTAGATCCTGGCTCGGGAAATGAGCAGTTCTTC.

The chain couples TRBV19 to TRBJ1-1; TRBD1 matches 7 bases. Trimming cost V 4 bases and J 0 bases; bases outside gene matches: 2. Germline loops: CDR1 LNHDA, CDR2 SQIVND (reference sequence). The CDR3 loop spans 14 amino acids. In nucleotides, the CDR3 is TGTGCCAGTAGTAAGGGGACAGTGAACACTGAAGCTTTCTTT. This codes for CASSKGTVNTEAFF.

This CDR3 is CASSLEILSGSTETQYF. The CDR3 region has the DNA TGTGCCAGCAGCTTAGAAATACTTAGCGGGAGTACCGAGACCCAGTACTTC. V is TRBV7-9 and J is TRBJ2-5, with 9 bases that match TRBD2. V lost 1 base to trimming and J lost 5 bases; unmatched junction nucleotides: 11. From germline, CDR1 is SEHNR and CDR2 FQNEAQ (reference sequence). The CDR3 loop spans 17 amino acids.

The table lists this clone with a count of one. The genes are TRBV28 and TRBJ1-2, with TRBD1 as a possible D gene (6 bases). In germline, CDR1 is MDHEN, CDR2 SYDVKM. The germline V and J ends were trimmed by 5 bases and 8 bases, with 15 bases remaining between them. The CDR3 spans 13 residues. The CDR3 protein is CASSQDRRSGYTF. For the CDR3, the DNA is TGTGCCAGCAGTCAAGACAGGCGCTCGGGCTACACCTTC.

The CDR3 nucleotides read TGTGCCAGCAGCCAAGATCCCGGGAACGAAAAACTGTTTTTT. Translating it yields CASSQDPGNEKLFF. V and J are TRBV3-1 (or the pseudogene TRBV3-2) and TRBJ1-4; D is unresolved. Germline CDR1 reads LGHDT; CDR2 reads YNNKEL (reference sequence). The CDR3 spans 14 residues. V gave up 0 bases and J gave up 8 bases, with 10 bases separating them.

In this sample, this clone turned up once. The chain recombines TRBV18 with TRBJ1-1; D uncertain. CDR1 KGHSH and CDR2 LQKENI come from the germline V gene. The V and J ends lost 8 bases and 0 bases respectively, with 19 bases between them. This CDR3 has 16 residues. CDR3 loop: CASRPTGLTMNTEAFF. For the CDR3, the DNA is TGTGCCAGCCGCCCGACGGGTCTTACCATGAACACTGAAGCTTTCTTT.